Presented here are 17 T cell receptor beta chains from one specimen sequenced in a study of blood T cell repertoires in COVID-19. Assay used: immunoSEQ multiplex PCR; TCRdb lists only in-frame clones, some missing. The repertoire holds about 260,000 clones, with 86% as singletons. The sequencing input was PBMCs or T cells enriched from blood (not recorded which). These receptors came from a woman between 45 and 65 years old who had recovered from COVID-19.

The chain combines TRBV30 with TRBJ2-2; 7 positions match TRBD2. CDR3 length: 14 amino acids. Germline V gene data show CDR1 as GTSNPN and CDR2 as SVGIG (reference sequence). With 5 bases clipped from V and 6 bases from J, the junction kept 9 bases outside the gene matches. CDR3 DNA: TGTGCCTGGGGCGCCGTTACTAGCGCCGGGGAGCTGTTTTTT. Translated, it gives CAWGAVTSAGELFF.

The rearrangement uses TRBV30 and TRBJ2-5; D gene unclear. Between the trimmed V and J ends, which lost 3 bases and 7 bases, there was a span of 15 bases. Germline V CDR1 and CDR2: GTSNPN, SVGIG (reference sequence). The CDR3 length is 13 residues. The CDR3 region is CAWSGSNGATQYF. For the CDR3, the DNA is TGTGCCTGGAGCGGTTCGAACGGAGCGACCCAGTACTTC.

The chain uses TRBV2 and TRBJ2-2, with D perhaps TRBD2 (5 bases). This CDR3 is built from 15 residues. V lost 4 bases, J lost 7 bases, and 16 bases lay in between. The germline V gene has CDR1 SNHLY and CDR2 FYNNEI. CDR3 bases: TGTGCCAGCAGTGGGGGAGAGTTAGTTCGCGGGGAGCTGTTTTTT. It codes for CASSGGELVRGELFF.

V is TRBV10-3 and J is TRBJ2-1; 7 nucleotides align to TRBD1. V gave up 11 bases and J gave up 3 bases; unmatched junction bases: 7. The CDR3 runs 13 residues. Looked up from germline, CDR1 is ENHRY and CDR2 is SYGVKD. In nucleotides, the CDR3 is TGTGCCCATAGTTCAGGGGGCTACAATGAGCAGTTCTTC. Translated, it gives CAHSSGGYNEQFF.

The chain carries TRBV4-1 and TRBJ2-5, with D possibly TRBD2 on 6 matching bases. Trimming took off 1 base at V and 5 bases at J, with 14 bases between the two ends. Germline values: CDR1 MGHRA, CDR2 YSYEKL. The CDR3 loop spans 15 amino acids. CDR3 protein: CASSQVWGVRETQYF. The DNA for the CDR3 is TGCGCCAGCAGCCAAGTGTGGGGGGTAAGGGAGACCCAGTACTTC.

The chain links TRBV2 to TRBJ1-2, with D hard to call. Germline values: CDR1 SNHLY, CDR2 FYNNEI. The CDR3 totals 12 residues. CDR3 loop: CGPQGQAYGYTF. CDR3 DNA sequence: TGTGGGCCCCAAGGCCAGGCCTATGGCTACACCTTC.

The chain links TRBV5-1 to TRBJ1-2, with TRBD1 matching over 9 bases. CDR1 is SGHRS and CDR2 is YFSETQ in the germline V gene. The V gene end was trimmed by 3 bases and the J gene end by 3 bases; junction bases not matched to a gene: 6. CDR3 size: 15 residues. The CDR3 loop reads CASSSQGAPDYGYTF. For the CDR3, the DNA is TGCGCCAGCAGCTCACAGGGGGCGCCTGACTATGGCTACACCTTC.

The chain is built from TRBV7-2 and TRBJ2-7, with D perhaps TRBD1 (6 bases). Germline V gene sequence: CDR1 SGHTA, CDR2 FQGNSA. V dropped 5 bases and J dropped 0 bases, with 14 bases sitting between them. The CDR3 totals 15 residues. CDR3 amino acids: CASSPRTADSYEQYF. The CDR3 coding sequence is TGTGCCAGCAGCCCGAGGACAGCGGACTCCTACGAGCAGTACTTC.

The rearrangement uses TRBV13 and TRBJ1-4; TRBD1 agrees at 8 bases. V lost 5 bases, J lost 3 bases, and 5 bases stayed unmatched. CDR1 PRHDT and CDR2 FYEKMQ come from the germline V gene (reference sequence). The CDR3 sequence is 15 residues long. The DNA of the CDR3 is TGTGCCAGCAGCCCAGGACAGGGTCCTAATGAAAAACTGTTTTTT. It translates to CASSPGQGPNEKLFF.

The chain joins TRBV6-5 to TRBJ2-7, with D tentatively TRBD2 (7 bases). Per germline, CDR1 MNHEY and CDR2 SVGAGI. V shed 7 bases and J shed 3 bases, with 19 bases lying between them. CDR3 length: 15 residues. CDR3 nucleotide sequence: TGTGCCAGCACCTATCAGGGGCGGGGGATCTACGAGCAGTACTTC. This codes for CASTYQGRGIYEQYF.

The rearrangement joins TRBV7-2 to TRBJ1-5; D unclear. Germline assignment: CDR1 SGHTA and CDR2 FQGNSA. CDR3 length: 13 residues. V shed 5 bases and J shed 0 bases, with 5 bases lying between them. CDR3 protein: CASSQFSNQPQHF. In nucleotides, the CDR3 is TGTGCCAGCAGCCAATTTAGCAATCAGCCCCAGCATTTT.

The genes are TRBV19 and TRBJ1-2; 7 bases map to TRBD1. Trimming cost V 6 bases and J 4 bases; bases outside gene matches: 2. CDR3 length equals 12 residues. Germline CDR1 is LNHDA and CDR2 is SQIVND (reference sequence). CDR3 sequence (DNA): TGTGCCAGTAGACAGGGGCTCTATGGCTACACCTTC. Translating it yields CASRQGLYGYTF.

The chain joins TRBV7-2 to TRBJ1-4; D possibly corresponds to TRBD1 (5 bases). CDR3 size: 15 residues. V was trimmed by 5 bases and J by 4 bases, leaving 14 bases between them. Per germline, CDR1 SGHTA and CDR2 FQGNSA. DNA of the CDR3: TGTGCCAGCAGCGGGGCAATAGGACGTAATGAAAAACTGTTTTTT. Translation gives CASSGAIGRNEKLFF.

The chain combines TRBV18 with TRBJ1-1; maybe TRBD1 (5 bases). Trimming stripped 3 bases from V and 0 bases from J, with 11 bases between. Germline CDR1 is KGHSH and CDR2 is LQKENI. The CDR3 runs to 15 residues. The CDR3 nucleotides read TGTGCCAGCTCACCGGGGGGGAATTTGAACACTGAAGCTTTCTTT. It translates to CASSPGGNLNTEAFF.

This sequence joins TRBV19 and TRBJ1-3; a possible D gene is TRBD1 (5 bases). Trimming took 6 bases from V and 1 from J, leaving 10 bases between them. This CDR3 region has 14 residues. The germline V gene encodes CDR1 LNHDA and CDR2 SQIVND (reference sequence). DNA of the CDR3: TGTGCCAGTAGCGACGGGGGATCTGGAAACACCATATATTTT. Translated: CASSDGGSGNTIYF.

The chain uses TRBV4-2 and TRBJ2-6; 7 nucleotides agree with TRBD1. V shed 1 base and J 2 bases; nucleotides not matched to a gene: 8. This CDR3 region has 18 residues. Germline V gene data show CDR1 as LGHNA and CDR2 as YNFKEQ. Here the CDR3 DNA reads TGTGCCAGCAGCCAAGTTGGGACAGTGACCCCTGGGGCCAACGTCCTGACTTTC. Translation gives CASSQVGTVTPGANVLTF.

CDR3 sequence reads: CASSLVGRETQYF. As DNA, the CDR3 is TGTGCCAGCAGCTTGGTAGGGAGAGAGACCCAGTACTTC. J is TRBJ2-5 and V is TRBV5-6, with D possibly being TRBD2 (5 bases). V was trimmed by 0 bases and J by 4 bases, leaving 7 bases between them. Germline V CDR1 and CDR2: SGHDT, YYEEEE. This CDR3 has 13 amino acids.